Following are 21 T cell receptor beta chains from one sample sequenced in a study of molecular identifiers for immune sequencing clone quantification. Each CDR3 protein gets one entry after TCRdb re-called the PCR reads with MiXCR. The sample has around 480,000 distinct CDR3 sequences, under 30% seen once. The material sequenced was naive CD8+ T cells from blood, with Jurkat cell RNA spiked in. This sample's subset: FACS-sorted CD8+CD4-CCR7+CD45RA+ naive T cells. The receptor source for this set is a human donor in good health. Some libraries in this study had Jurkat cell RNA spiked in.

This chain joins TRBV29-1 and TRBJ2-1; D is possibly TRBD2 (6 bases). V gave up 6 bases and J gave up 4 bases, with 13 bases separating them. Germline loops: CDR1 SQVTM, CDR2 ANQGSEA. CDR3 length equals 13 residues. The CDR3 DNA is TGCAGCGTGGGAATGGGGGGTTACAATGAGCAGTTCTTC. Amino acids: CSVGMGGYNEQFF.

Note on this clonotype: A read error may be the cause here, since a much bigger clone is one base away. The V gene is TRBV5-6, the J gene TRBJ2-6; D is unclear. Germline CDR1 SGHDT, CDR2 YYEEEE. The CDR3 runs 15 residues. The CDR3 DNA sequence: TGTGCCAGCAGCTTCCAGAACTCTGGGACCAACGTCCTGACTTTC. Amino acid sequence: CASSFQNSGTNVLTF.

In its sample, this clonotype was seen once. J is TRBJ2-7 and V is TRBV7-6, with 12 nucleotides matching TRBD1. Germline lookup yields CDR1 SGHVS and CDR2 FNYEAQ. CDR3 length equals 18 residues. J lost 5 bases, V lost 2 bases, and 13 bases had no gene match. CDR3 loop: CASSLSPVVGTGGNEQYF. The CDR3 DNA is TGTGCCAGCAGCTTAAGTCCGGTGGTCGGGACAGGGGGCAACGAGCAGTACTTC.

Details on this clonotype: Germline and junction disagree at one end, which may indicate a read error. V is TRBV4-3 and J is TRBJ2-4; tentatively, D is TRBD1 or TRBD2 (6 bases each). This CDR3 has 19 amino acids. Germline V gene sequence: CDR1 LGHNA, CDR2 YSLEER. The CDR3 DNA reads TGCGCCAGCAGTAAGGGGTTACAGGGAGGTCCTCTAGCCAAAAACATTCAGTGCTTC. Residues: CASSKGLQGGPLAKNIQCF.

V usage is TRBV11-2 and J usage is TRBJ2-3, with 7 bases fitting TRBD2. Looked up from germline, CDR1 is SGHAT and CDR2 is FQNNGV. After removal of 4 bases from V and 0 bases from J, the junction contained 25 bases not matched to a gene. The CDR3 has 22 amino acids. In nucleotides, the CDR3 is TGTGCCAGCAGCTCATATCCCCGGGGCGGGAGCCGGTTGGGGGATAGCACAGATACGCAGTATTTT. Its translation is CASSSYPRGGSRLGDSTDTQYF.

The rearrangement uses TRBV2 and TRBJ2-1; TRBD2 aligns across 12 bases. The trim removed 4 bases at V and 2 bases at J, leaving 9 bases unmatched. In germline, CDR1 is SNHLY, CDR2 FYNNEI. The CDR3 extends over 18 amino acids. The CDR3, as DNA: TGTGCCAGCAGTGCTCTAGCGGGGGGGCCGAGCCCCTACAATGAGCAGTTCTTC. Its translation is CASSALAGGPSPYNEQFF.

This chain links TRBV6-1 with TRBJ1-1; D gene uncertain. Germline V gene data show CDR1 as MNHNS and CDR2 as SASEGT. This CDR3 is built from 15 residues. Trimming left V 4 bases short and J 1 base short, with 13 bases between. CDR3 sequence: CASSGTFDGNTEAFF. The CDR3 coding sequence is TGTGCCAGCAGTGGGACTTTCGACGGGAACACTGAAGCTTTCTTT.

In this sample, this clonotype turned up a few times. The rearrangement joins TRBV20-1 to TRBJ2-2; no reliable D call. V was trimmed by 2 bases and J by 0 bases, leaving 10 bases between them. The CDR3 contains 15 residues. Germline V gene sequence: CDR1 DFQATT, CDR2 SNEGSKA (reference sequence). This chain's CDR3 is CSARQLTSNTGELFF. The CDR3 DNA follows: TGCAGTGCTAGACAGCTAACTTCGAACACCGGGGAGCTGTTTTTT.

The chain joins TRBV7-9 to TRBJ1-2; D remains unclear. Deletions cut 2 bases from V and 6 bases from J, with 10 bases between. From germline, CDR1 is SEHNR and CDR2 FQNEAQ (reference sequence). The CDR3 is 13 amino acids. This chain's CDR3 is CASSLPDVHGYTF. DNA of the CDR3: TGTGCCAGCAGCTTACCTGACGTACATGGCTACACCTTC.

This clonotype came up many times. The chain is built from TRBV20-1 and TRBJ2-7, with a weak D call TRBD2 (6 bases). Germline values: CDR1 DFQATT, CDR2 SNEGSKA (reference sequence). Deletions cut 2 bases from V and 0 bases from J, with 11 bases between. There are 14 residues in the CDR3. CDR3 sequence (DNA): TGCAGTGCTAGATGGGGACTCCTCTCCTACGAGCAGTACTTC. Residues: CSARWGLLSYEQYF.

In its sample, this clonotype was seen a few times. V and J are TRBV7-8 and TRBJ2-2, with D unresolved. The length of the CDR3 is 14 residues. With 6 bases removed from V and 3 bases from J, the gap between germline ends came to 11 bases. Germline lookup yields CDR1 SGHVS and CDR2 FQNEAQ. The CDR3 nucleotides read TGTGCCAGCAGTCAGTACACGGACACCGGGGAGCTGTTTTTT. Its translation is CASSQYTDTGELFF.

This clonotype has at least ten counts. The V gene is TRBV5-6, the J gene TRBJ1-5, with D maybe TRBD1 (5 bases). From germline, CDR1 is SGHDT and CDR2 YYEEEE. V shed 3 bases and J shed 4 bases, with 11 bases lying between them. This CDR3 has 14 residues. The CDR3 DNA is TGTGCCAGCAGCTGGGGGAGGAGGAATCAGCCCCAGCATTTT. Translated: CASSWGRRNQPQHF.

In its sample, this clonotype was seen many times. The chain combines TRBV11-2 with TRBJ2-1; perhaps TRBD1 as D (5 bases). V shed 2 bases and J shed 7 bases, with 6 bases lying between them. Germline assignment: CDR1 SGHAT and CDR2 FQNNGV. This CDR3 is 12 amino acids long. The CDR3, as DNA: TGTGCCAGCAGCTTACCAGGGAATGAGCAGTTCTTC. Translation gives CASSLPGNEQFF.

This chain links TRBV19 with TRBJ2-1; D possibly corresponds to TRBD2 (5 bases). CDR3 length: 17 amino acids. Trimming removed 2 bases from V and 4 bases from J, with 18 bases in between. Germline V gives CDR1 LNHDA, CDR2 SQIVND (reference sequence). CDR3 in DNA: TGTGCCAGTAGTATAATCGCTTCCGCGGGCCAATACAATGAGCAGTTCTTC. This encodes CASSIIASAGQYNEQFF.

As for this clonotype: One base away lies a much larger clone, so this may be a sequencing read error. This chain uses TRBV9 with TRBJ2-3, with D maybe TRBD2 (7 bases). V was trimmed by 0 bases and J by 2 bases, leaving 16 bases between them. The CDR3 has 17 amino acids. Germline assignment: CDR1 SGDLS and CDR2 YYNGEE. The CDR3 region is CASSVEGAGANTDTQYF. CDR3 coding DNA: TGTGCCAGCAGCGTAGAGGGCGCGGGGGCTAACACAGATACGCAGTATTTT.

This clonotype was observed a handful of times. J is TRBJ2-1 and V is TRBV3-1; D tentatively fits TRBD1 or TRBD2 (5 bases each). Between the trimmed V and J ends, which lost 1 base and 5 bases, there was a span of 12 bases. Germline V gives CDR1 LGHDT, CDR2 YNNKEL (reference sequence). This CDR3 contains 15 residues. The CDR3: CASSQVRGRHNEQFF. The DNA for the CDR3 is TGTGCCAGCAGCCAAGTCCGGGGCAGGCACAATGAGCAGTTCTTC.

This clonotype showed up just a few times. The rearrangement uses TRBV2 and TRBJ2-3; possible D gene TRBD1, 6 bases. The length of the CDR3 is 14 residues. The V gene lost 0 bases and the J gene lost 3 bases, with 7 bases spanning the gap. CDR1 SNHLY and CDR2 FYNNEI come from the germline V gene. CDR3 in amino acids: CASSEARGTDTQYF. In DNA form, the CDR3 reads TGTGCCAGCAGTGAAGCGAGGGGGACAGATACGCAGTATTTT.

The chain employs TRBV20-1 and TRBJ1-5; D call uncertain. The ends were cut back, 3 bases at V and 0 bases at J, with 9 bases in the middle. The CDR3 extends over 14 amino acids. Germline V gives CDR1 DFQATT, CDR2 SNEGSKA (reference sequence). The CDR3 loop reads CSASLSNSNQPQHF. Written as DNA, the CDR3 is TGCAGTGCTAGTTTATCAAATAGCAATCAGCCCCAGCATTTT.

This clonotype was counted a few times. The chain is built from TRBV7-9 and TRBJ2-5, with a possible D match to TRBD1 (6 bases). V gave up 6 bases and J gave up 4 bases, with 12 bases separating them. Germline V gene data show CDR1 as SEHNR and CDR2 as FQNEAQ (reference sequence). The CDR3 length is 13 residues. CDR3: CASSITGRETQYF. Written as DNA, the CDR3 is TGTGCCAGCAGTATTACAGGGCGAGAGACCCAGTACTTC.

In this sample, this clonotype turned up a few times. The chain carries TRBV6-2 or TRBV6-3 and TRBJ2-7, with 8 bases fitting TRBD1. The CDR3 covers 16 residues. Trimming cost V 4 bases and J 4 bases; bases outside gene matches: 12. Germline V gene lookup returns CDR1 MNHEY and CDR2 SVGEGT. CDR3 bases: TGTGCCAGCAGTTGGAAGGGACAGGTGCCTCGGTACGAGCAGTACTTC. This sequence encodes CASSWKGQVPRYEQYF.

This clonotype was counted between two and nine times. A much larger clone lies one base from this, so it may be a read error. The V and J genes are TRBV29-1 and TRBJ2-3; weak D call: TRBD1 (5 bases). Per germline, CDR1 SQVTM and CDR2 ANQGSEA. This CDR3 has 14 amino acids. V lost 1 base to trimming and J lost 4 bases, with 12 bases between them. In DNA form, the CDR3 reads TGCAGCGTTGAAGGTCCCAGGGCCCCAGATACGCAGTATTTT. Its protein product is CSVEGPRAPDTQYF.